The 30 T cell receptor beta chains below all came from one sample that was sequenced in a study of shared clonotypes between healthy human individuals. The protocol was immunoSEQ multiplex PCR, while the TCRdb copy is restricted to in-frame clones and leaves out a portion. The table lists about a million clones, approximately 80% of them singletons. Sequencing input: memory CD4+ T cells sorted from blood. Subset reported: CD45RA-negative fraction. These receptors were obtained from a man between 18 and 29 years old in good health.

This clone showed up just once. The genes are TRBV30 and TRBJ2-2, with D unclear. Germline assignment: CDR1 GTSNPN and CDR2 SVGIG (reference sequence). Trimming stripped 2 bases from V and 6 bases from J, with 7 bases between. The CDR3 consists of 12 residues. Written as DNA, the CDR3 is TGTGCCTGGAGTAGTGTAGCCGGGGAGCTGTTTTTT. Its translation is CAWSSVAGELFF. Together with reference TRBV30 and TRBJ2-2, the CDR3 gives the full variable domain: SQTIHQWPATLVQPVGSPLSLECTVEGTSNPNLYWYRQAAGRGLQLLFYSVGIGQISSEVPQNLSASRPQDRQFILSSKKLLLSDSGFYLCAWSSVAGELFFGEGSRLTVL.

This clone has ten or more counts. The chain links TRBV9 to TRBJ2-1, with 7 bases fitting TRBD2. The V segment lost 3 bases and the J segment 4 bases; nucleotides outside the gene matches: 10. Germline CDR1 is SGDLS and CDR2 is YYNGEE. CDR3 length equals 16 residues. The CDR3 spells CASSERSSSGYNEQFF. The CDR3 DNA reads TGTGCCAGCAGCGAACGTAGCTCTAGCGGATACAATGAGCAGTTCTTC.

V gene TRBV6-1 combines with J gene TRBJ1-2; TRBD1 is a possible D gene (5 bases). The CDR3 totals 14 residues. The germline V gene has CDR1 MNHNS and CDR2 SASEGT. Trimming cost V 0 bases and J 5 bases, with 10 bases left between them. In nucleotides, the CDR3 is TGTGCCAGCAGTGAAGCGCACCAGGGTTATGGCTACACCTTC. Protein: CASSEAHQGYGYTF.

This clone was observed a handful of times. This chain uses TRBV4-1 with TRBJ1-1; D gene ambiguous. Germline lookup yields CDR1 MGHRA and CDR2 YSYEKL. CDR3 length equals 12 residues. The ends were cut back, 2 bases at V and 7 bases at J, with 8 bases in the middle. The CDR3 coding sequence is TGCGCCAGCAGCCAAACGGGTCTTGAAGCTTTCTTT. It is translated as CASSQTGLEAFF.

This chain connects TRBV6-6 to TRBJ1-5; no clear D. Germline V gene data show CDR1 as MNHNY and CDR2 as SVGAGI (reference sequence). With 2 bases removed from V and 3 bases from J, the gap between germline ends came to 14 bases. The CDR3 contains 16 residues. This CDR3 reads CASSYGSLSDNQPQHF. The CDR3 DNA is TGTGCCAGCAGTTACGGCTCACTAAGCGACAATCAGCCCCAGCATTTT.

The CDR3 sequence is CASSLENGYEQYF. DNA of the CDR3: TGTGCCAGCAGCTTAGAAAACGGCTACGAGCAGTACTTC. This chain links TRBV7-2 with TRBJ2-7; D not certain. V gave up 1 base and J gave up 3 bases, with 7 bases separating them. The CDR3 length is 13 residues. Germline V gives CDR1 SGHTA, CDR2 FQGNSA.

The chain recombines TRBV30 with TRBJ1-5; a weak D match, TRBD1 (5 bases). The germline CDR1 and CDR2 sequences are GTSNPN and SVGIG (reference sequence). The CDR3 is made up of 16 amino acids. V dropped 2 bases and J dropped 3 bases, with 17 bases sitting between them. The CDR3 loop is CAWSPPRGRDNQPQHF. CDR3 bases: TGTGCCTGGAGTCCACCCCGAGGCAGGGACAATCAGCCCCAGCATTTT.

The V gene is TRBV5-1, the J gene TRBJ1-3; the match to TRBD1 covers 8 bases. Germline values: CDR1 SGHRS, CDR2 YFSETQ. This CDR3 is built from 14 residues. Trimming removed 7 bases from V and 3 bases from J; junction bases left unmatched: 6. CDR3 sequence: CASPGQGYGNTIYF. Here the CDR3 DNA reads TGCGCCAGCCCAGGACAGGGTTATGGAAACACCATATATTTT. Together with reference TRBV5-1 and TRBJ1-3, the CDR3 gives the full variable domain: KAGVTQTPRYLIKTRGQQVTLSCSPISGHRSVSWYQQTPGQGLQFLFEYFSETQRNKGNFPGRFSGRQFSNSRSEMNVSTLELGDSALYLCASPGQGYGNTIYFGEGSWLTVV.

The CDR3 DNA reads TGCGCCAGTTCTACCGGGACTAGCGACTACGAGCAGTACTTC. This gives the protein CASSTGTSDYEQYF. The chain couples TRBV10-2 to TRBJ2-7; 10 positions match TRBD2. J was trimmed by 3 bases and V by 9 bases; bases with no gene match: 8. This CDR3 region has 14 residues. The germline V gene has CDR1 WSHSY and CDR2 SAAADI.

The chain links TRBV5-6 to TRBJ2-5, with 10 bases aligning to TRBD2. The CDR3 covers 15 residues. CDR1 and CDR2 (germline): SGHDT, YYEEEE. V was clipped by 3 bases and J by 3 bases; unmatched bases: 5. For the CDR3, the DNA is TGTGCCAGCAGCTCCATTGGACTAGCGGAAGAGACCCAGTACTTC. As protein: CASSSIGLAEETQYF.

This chain links TRBV9 with TRBJ1-1; D is possibly TRBD1 (6 bases). This CDR3 is built from 15 residues. V gave up 4 bases and J gave up 0 bases, with 13 bases separating them. Germline-derived CDR1 and CDR2 are SGDLS and YYNGEE. CDR3 sequence: CASSPRQDMNTEAFF. Written as DNA, the CDR3 is TGTGCCAGCAGCCCCCGACAGGACATGAACACTGAAGCTTTCTTT.

The gene calls are TRBV5-1 and TRBJ1-3; TRBD1 agrees at 9 bases. CDR1 SGHRS and CDR2 YFSETQ come from the germline V gene. This CDR3 spans 15 amino acids. Unmatched junction bases numbered 5, after V lost 4 bases and J lost 3 bases. DNA for the CDR3: TGCGCCAGCAGCATACAGGGGGCTGATGGAAACACCATATATTTT. Its translation is CASSIQGADGNTIYF.

The chain joins TRBV10-3 to TRBJ1-2; D remains ambiguous. The germline V and J ends were trimmed by 4 bases and 4 bases, with 22 bases remaining between them. Germline loops: CDR1 ENHRY, CDR2 SYGVKD. The CDR3 length is 17 residues. The CDR3 is CAISVTGGMGQGYGYTF. DNA of the CDR3: TGTGCCATCAGTGTCACGGGAGGGATGGGTCAAGGCTATGGCTACACCTTC.

The V and J genes are TRBV18 and TRBJ1-1, with D possibly matching TRBD1 (5 bases). The CDR3 covers 15 residues. Germline CDR1 reads KGHSH; CDR2 reads LQKENI. V lost 6 bases and J 2 bases, leaving 16 bases between the germline ends. The CDR3 reads CASSRDGHFNTEAFF. DNA of the CDR3: TGTGCCAGCTCTCGAGACGGACACTTTAACACTGAAGCTTTCTTT.

In this sample, this clone turned up a few times. V and J are TRBV5-1 and TRBJ1-1; maybe TRBD1 (5 bases). Trimming removed 6 bases from V and 1 base from J, with 7 bases in between. The CDR3 covers 12 residues. Per the germline V gene, CDR1 is SGHRS and CDR2 is YFSETQ. The CDR3 spells CASTRGNTEAFF. For the CDR3, the DNA is TGCGCCAGCACTAGGGGGAACACTGAAGCTTTCTTT. The entire variable domain, with the rest obtained from reference TRBV5-1 and TRBJ1-1, is as follows: KAGVTQTPRYLIKTRGQQVTLSCSPISGHRSVSWYQQTPGQGLQFLFEYFSETQRNKGNFPGRFSGRQFSNSRSEMNVSTLELGDSALYLCASTRGNTEAFFGQGTRLTVV.

J is TRBJ1-3 and V is TRBV30; D is possibly TRBD1 (5 bases). This CDR3 contains 14 residues. Germline V lookup: CDR1 GTSNPN, CDR2 SVGIG (reference sequence). The V and J ends lost 1 base and 7 bases respectively, with 14 bases between them. Here the CDR3 reads CAWSAGSNRNTIYF. The CDR3 nucleotides read TGTGCCTGGAGTGCAGGGTCTAATCGGAACACCATATATTTT.

The chain uses TRBV6-1 and TRBJ1-2; D uncertain. The germline CDR1 and CDR2 sequences are MNHNS and SASEGT. The CDR3 covers 12 residues. CDR3 protein: CGESDGIYGYTF. The CDR3 nucleotides read TGTGGAGAATCTGACGGAATCTATGGCTACACCTTC.

This clone was recorded once. The genes are TRBV6-4 and TRBJ2-7; a possible D gene is TRBD2 (6 bases). The CDR3 totals 15 residues. In germline, CDR1 is MRHNA, CDR2 SNTAGT. With 0 bases removed from V and 3 bases from J, the gap between germline ends came to 12 bases. CDR3 in amino acids: CASSDSPDYHYEQYF. In DNA form, the CDR3 reads TGTGCCAGCAGTGACTCTCCGGACTATCACTACGAGCAGTACTTC.

The chain combines TRBV18 with TRBJ1-1; D uncertain. This CDR3 region has 13 residues. V was trimmed by 1 base and J by 7 bases, leaving 10 bases between them. In germline, CDR1 is KGHSH, CDR2 LQKENI. CDR3 bases: TGTGCCAGCTCACCACAGGGATATGGTGAAGCTTTCTTT. It yields the protein CASSPQGYGEAFF.

Of note for this clone: Within the sample, other DNA sequences also encode this same CDR3. The chain couples TRBV7-2 to TRBJ2-2, with a possible D match to TRBD2 (6 bases). The CDR3 has 12 amino acids. Germline V gene lookup returns CDR1 SGHTA and CDR2 FQGNSA. Trimming shortened V by 1 base and J by 9 bases, and 6 bases separated the two germline ends. As DNA, the CDR3 is TGTGCCAGCAGCTTAGGCGGGAGGGAGCTGTTTTTT. It translates to CASSLGGRELFF.

V usage is TRBV15 and J usage is TRBJ1-5; D is possibly TRBD1 (5 bases). CDR1 LNHNV and CDR2 YYDKDF come from the germline V gene (reference sequence). The V end was cut by 3 bases, the J end by 4 bases, with 13 bases between. CDR3 length: 15 amino acids. The CDR3 bases are TGTGCCACCAGCAGGGGGATGGGGGTGAATCAGCCCCAGCATTTT. Encoded protein: CATSRGMGVNQPQHF.

The rearrangement uses TRBV7-3 and TRBJ2-3, with 9 bases aligning to TRBD1. Trimming removed 7 bases from V and 5 bases from J; junction bases left unmatched: 10. The CDR3 consists of 15 residues. The V gene's germline CDR1 is SGHTA and CDR2 FQGTGA. CDR3 sequence: CASTDPGTGLDTQYF. In DNA, the CDR3 is TGTGCCAGCACCGATCCCGGGACAGGGTTAGATACGCAGTATTTT.

V gene TRBV5-4 combines with J gene TRBJ2-3; the match to TRBD2 covers 13 bases. Germline trimming cut 4 bases from V and 0 bases from J; bases unmatched to any gene: 2. The CDR3 has 16 residues. CDR1 and CDR2 from the germline V gene are SGHNT and YYREEE (reference sequence). In nucleotides, the CDR3 is TGTGCCAGCAGCCCGACTAGCGGGAGGAGCACAGATACGCAGTATTTT. Translation: CASSPTSGRSTDTQYF.

This chain links TRBV5-1 with TRBJ1-1; D is ambiguous. Trimming shortened V by 4 bases and J by 4 bases, and 11 bases separated the two germline ends. This CDR3 has 13 amino acids. Germline V lookup: CDR1 SGHRS, CDR2 YFSETQ. The DNA for the CDR3 is TGCGCCAGCAGCCCCGGGCCACTCACTGAAGCTTTCTTT. Translating gives CASSPGPLTEAFF.

The chain is built from TRBV5-1 and TRBJ2-2, with TRBD1 matching 10 bases. J was trimmed by 3 bases and V by 4 bases; bases with no gene match: 9. The CDR3 sequence is 17 residues long. Germline CDR1 is SGHRS and CDR2 is YFSETQ. CDR3 sequence: CASSPDRGHGDTGELFF. CDR3 in DNA: TGCGCCAGCAGCCCAGACAGGGGGCATGGCGACACCGGGGAGCTGTTTTTT.

V usage is TRBV30 and J usage is TRBJ2-3; 7 bases fit TRBD1. The CDR3 is 13 residues long. The trim removed 1 base at V and 7 bases at J, leaving 5 bases unmatched. Germline V gene lookup returns CDR1 GTSNPN and CDR2 SVGIG (reference sequence). The CDR3, as DNA: TGTGCCTGGAGTGCCGGGACAGCAAATACGCAGTATTTT. This gives the protein CAWSAGTANTQYF. Combining the CDR3 with reference TRBV30 and TRBJ2-3 gives the whole variable domain SQTIHQWPATLVQPVGSPLSLECTVEGTSNPNLYWYRQAAGRGLQLLFYSVGIGQISSEVPQNLSASRPQDRQFILSSKKLLLSDSGFYLCAWSAGTANTQYFGPGTRLTVL.

This clone was seen a handful of times. The genes are TRBV5-1 and TRBJ2-2; possible D gene TRBD1, 6 bases. V lost 0 bases to trimming and J lost 3 bases, with 9 bases between them. Germline V gives CDR1 SGHRS, CDR2 YFSETQ. The CDR3 is made up of 15 amino acids. The CDR3 DNA sequence: TGCGCCAGCAGCTTGGTAGGGGGATACACCGGGGAGCTGTTTTTT. Translating gives CASSLVGGYTGELFF.

About this clone itself: Other DNA sequences in this specimen translate into the identical CDR3. The V gene is TRBV19, the J gene TRBJ2-2; D may be TRBD1 (5 bases). Trimming removed 3 bases at V and 2 bases at J, with 10 bases between. Germline V gene lookup returns CDR1 LNHDA and CDR2 SQIVND (reference sequence). This CDR3 is 15 amino acids long. CDR3 sequence reads: CASSIDSSNTGELFF. The CDR3 DNA sequence: TGTGCCAGTAGTATCGACAGTTCAAACACCGGGGAGCTGTTTTTT.

The rearrangement uses TRBV28 and TRBJ1-5; D not resolved. The CDR3 sequence is 12 residues long. Germline V gene data show CDR1 as MDHEN and CDR2 as SYDVKM. V lost 5 bases to trimming and J lost 9 bases, with 11 bases between them. The CDR3 protein is CASSKTSGPQHF. In nucleotides, the CDR3 is TGTGCCAGCAGTAAAACTTCGGGGCCCCAGCATTTT.

This chain joins TRBV28 and TRBJ2-1, with D possibly being TRBD1 (6 bases). There are 15 residues in the CDR3. V was shortened by 6 bases and J by 2 bases, with 14 bases between the two germline ends. Looked up from germline, CDR1 is MDHEN and CDR2 is SYDVKM. In DNA form, the CDR3 reads TGTGCCAGCAGCTTAAGGGGGTTGGCCTACAATGAGCAGTTCTTC. Translation gives CASSLRGLAYNEQFF.